This record looks at one TCR beta chain sequence and its context. Total RNA was extracted at no less than 6 micrograms per sample. These data originate in a study of blood T cells in healthy people across ages. The V end was cut by 3 bases, the J end by 3 bases, with 12 bases between. CDR1 is ENHRY, CDR2 SYGVKD, per germline. The CDR3 has 14 residues. Through a sample-barcoded 5' primer and a J-beta primer mix, a second PCR was run for roughly 6 to 12 cycles. MiXCR, run by TCRdb on the 5' RACE reads, gives a single entry per CDR3 protein. The table lists 600,000 or so distinct CDR3 sequences, about 30% of them singletons.

This chain links TRBV10-3 with TRBJ2-7; possible D gene TRBD1, 6 bases. This TCR was sampled from a woman older than 75 in good health. Sequencing was carried out using blood. In DNA, the CDR3 is TGTGCCATCAGTGACACATTACAGGGCTACGAGCAGTACTTC. It is translated as CAISDTLQGYEQYF.